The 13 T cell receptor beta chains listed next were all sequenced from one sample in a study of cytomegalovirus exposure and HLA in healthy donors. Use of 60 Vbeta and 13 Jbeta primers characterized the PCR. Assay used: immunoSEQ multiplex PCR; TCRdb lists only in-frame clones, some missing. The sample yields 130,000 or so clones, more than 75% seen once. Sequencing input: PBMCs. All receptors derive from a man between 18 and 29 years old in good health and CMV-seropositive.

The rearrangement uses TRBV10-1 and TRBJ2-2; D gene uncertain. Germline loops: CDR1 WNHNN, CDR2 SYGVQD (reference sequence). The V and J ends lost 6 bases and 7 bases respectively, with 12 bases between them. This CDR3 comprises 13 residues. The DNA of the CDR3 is TGCGCCAGCAGCCCCCACAGCAGCGGGGAGCTGTTTTTT. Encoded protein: CASSPHSSGELFF.

The CDR3 DNA reads TGTGCCAGTAGTGGGACTAGATACAATGAGCAGTTCTTC. It translates to CASSGTRYNEQFF. The chain couples TRBV19 to TRBJ2-1; 8 bases align to TRBD2. CDR3 length: 13 amino acids. Germline V gene sequence: CDR1 LNHDA, CDR2 SQIVND (reference sequence). After removal of 5 bases from V and 4 bases from J, the junction contained 1 base not matched to a gene.

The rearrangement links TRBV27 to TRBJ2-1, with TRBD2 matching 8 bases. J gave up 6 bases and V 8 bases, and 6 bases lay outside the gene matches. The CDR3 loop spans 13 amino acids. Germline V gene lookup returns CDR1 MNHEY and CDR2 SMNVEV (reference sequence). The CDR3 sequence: CASAAGARNEQFF. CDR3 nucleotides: TGTGCCAGCGCAGCGGGAGCTCGCAATGAGCAGTTCTTC.

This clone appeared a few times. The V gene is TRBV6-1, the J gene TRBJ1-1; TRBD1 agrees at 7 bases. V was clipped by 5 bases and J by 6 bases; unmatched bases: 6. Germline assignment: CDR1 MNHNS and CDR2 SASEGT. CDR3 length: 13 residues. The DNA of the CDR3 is TGTGCCAGCAGTCAGATCCAGGGGGCTGAAGCTTTCTTT. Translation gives CASSQIQGAEAFF.

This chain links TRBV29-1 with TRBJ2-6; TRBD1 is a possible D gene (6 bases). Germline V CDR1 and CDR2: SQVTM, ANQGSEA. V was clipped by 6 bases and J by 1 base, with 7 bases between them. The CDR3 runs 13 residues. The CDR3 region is CSVTGSGANVLTF. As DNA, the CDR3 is TGCAGCGTAACAGGGTCTGGGGCCAACGTCCTGACTTTC.

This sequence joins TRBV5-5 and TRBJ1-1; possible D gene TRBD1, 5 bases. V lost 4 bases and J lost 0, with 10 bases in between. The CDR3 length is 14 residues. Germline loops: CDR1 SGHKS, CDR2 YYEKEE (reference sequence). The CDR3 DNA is TGTGCCAGCAGCGAGGACAACATGAACACTGAAGCTTTCTTT. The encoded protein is CASSEDNMNTEAFF.

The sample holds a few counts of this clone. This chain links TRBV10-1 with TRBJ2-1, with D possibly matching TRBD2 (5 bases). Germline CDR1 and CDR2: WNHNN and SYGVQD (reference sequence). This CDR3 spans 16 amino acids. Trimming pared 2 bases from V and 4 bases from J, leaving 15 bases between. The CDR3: CASSERLVAPYNEQFF. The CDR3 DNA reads TGCGCCAGCAGTGAGAGGTTGGTAGCGCCATACAATGAGCAGTTCTTC.

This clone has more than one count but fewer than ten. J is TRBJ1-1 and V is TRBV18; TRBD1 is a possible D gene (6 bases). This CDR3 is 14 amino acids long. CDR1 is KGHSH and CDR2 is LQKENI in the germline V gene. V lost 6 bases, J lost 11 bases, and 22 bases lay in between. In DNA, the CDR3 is TGTGCCAGCTCCCCCGACAGGAGCGGCGGCCGGGCTTTCTTT. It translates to CASSPDRSGGRAFF.

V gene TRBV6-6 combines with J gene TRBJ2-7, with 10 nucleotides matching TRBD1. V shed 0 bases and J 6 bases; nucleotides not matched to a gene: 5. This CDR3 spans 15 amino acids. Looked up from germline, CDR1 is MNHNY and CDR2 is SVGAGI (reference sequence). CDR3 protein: CASSYSGQGIGEQYF. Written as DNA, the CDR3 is TGTGCCAGCAGTTACTCGGGACAGGGGATCGGCGAGCAGTACTTC.

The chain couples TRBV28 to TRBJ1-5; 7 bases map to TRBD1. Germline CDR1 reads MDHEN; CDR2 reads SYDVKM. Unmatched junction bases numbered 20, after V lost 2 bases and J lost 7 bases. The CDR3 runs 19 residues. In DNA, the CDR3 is TGTGCCAGCAGTTTAGGATTTGAGACCAGGACAGGCCCGGGGCAGCCCCAGCATTTT. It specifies CASSLGFETRTGPGQPQHF.

As DNA, the CDR3 is TGTGCCAGCGCCTGGGAGGGAGGGAATTACGAGCAGTACTTC. Its translation: CASAWEGGNYEQYF. The V gene is TRBV6-5, the J gene TRBJ2-7, with TRBD2 matching over 7 bases. Per germline, CDR1 MNHEY and CDR2 SVGAGI. The CDR3 loop spans 14 amino acids. The ends lost 8 bases at V and 4 bases at J; junction bases unmatched: 11.

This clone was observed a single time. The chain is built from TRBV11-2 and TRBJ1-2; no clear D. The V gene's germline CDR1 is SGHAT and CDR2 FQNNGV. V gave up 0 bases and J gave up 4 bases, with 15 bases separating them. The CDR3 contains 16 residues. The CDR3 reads CASSLDGAGLGYGYTF. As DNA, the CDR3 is TGTGCCAGCAGCTTAGATGGTGCGGGTCTTGGCTATGGCTACACCTTC.

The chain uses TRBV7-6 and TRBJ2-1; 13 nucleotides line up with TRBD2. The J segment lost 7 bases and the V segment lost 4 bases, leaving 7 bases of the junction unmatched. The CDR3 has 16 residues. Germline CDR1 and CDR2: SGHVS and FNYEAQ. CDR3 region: CASSSLTSGRGNEQFF. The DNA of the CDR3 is TGTGCCAGCAGCTCATTAACTAGCGGGAGGGGAAATGAGCAGTTCTTC.